Listed below are T cell receptor beta chains from one sample, sequenced in a study of T cell changes during pregnancy in multiple sclerosis. The repertoire was sequenced with immunoSEQ multiplex PCR; TCRdb's copy has only in-frame clones and lacks some. This table has around 36,000 clones, approximately 94% appearing once. Sample: peripheral blood, taken before pregnancy. Receptor source: a female donor with multiple sclerosis, enrolled in a pregnancy study. Each CDR3 is given with its conserved first and last residue.

v_call,cdr3_aa
TRBV29-1,CSVGQTGSYEQYF
TRBV29-1,CSAGWAGLYEQYF
TRBV5-1,CASSFNLAGGALEFF
TRBV5-8,CASAVGTRNTGELFF
TRBV29-1,CSVEQGQGPNTGELFF
TRBV2,CASNPLAGLNNEQFF
TRBV11-3,CASSPEDGLGPTPGELFF
TRBV9,CASSEKTGVRTGELFF
TRBV6-5,CASIKGGEAFF
TRBV29-1,CSVSSRDRDSGNTIYF